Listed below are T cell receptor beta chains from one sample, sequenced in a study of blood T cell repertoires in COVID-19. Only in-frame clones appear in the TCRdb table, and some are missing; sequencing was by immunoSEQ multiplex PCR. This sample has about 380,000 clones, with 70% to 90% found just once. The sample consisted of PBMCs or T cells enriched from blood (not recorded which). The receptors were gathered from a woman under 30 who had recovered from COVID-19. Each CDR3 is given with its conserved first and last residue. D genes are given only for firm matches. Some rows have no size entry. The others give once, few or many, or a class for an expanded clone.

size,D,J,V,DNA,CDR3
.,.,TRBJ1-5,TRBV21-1,TGTGCCAGCACCTATCAGCCCCAGCATTTT,CASTYQPQHF
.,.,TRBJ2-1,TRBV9,TGTGCCAGCAGCGTAGCCCAGGGGAATGAGCAGTTCTTC,CASSVAQGNEQFF
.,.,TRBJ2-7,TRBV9,TGTGCCAGCACCCAAGGGGCAGACAAGTCCTACGAGCAGTACTTC,CASTQGADKSYEQYF
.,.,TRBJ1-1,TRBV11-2,TGTGCCAGCAGCTTAGATCGTCCCAGGGGAACTGAAGCTTTCTTT,CASSLDRPRGTEAFF
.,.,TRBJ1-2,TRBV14,TGTGCCAGCAGCCAAGAGGACATTAGACAGTTCTATGGCTACACCTTC,CASSQEDIRQFYGYTF
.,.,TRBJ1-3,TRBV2,TGTGCCGCCCCGGGGAGCTCTGGAAACACCATATATTTT,CAAPGSSGNTIYF
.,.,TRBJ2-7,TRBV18,TGTGCCAGCTCACCCCCCGGCTCCTACGAGCAGTACTTC,CASSPPGSYEQYF
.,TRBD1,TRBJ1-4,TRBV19,TGTGCCAGTAGTTTGACAGGGGTGACTGAAAAACTGTTTTTT,CASSLTGVTEKLFF
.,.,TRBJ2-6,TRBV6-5,TGTGCCAGCAGTCCCCCTTTGAGTGCCAACGTCCTGACTTTC,CASSPPLSANVLTF
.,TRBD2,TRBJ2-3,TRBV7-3,TGTGCCAGCGGACTAGCGGGCACAGATACGCAGTATTTT,CASGLAGTDTQYF
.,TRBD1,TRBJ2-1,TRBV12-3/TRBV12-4,TGTGCCAGCAGAGACAGGGTTTACAATGAGCAGTTCTTC,CASRDRVYNEQFF
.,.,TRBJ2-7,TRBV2,TGTGCCAGCAGCGCCGGGATCTCCTACGAGCAGTACTTC,CASSAGISYEQYF
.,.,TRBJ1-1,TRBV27,TGTGCCAGCAGTTTATCAGGGGCAGGGTCCACTGAAGCTTTCTTT,CASSLSGAGSTEAFF
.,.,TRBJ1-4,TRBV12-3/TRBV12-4,TGTGCCAGCAGTTTCCAGGGAAAACTGTTTTTT,CASSFQGKLFF
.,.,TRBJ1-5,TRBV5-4,TGTGCCAGCAGCCGTGGGGGGAATCAGCCCCAGCATTTT,CASSRGGNQPQHF
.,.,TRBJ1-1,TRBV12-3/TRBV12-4,TGTGCCAGCAGTTTCCCGTTTCGGGAAGCTTTCTTT,CASSFPFREAFF
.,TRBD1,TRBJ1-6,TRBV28,TGTGCCAGCAGCTCCACGCGGACAGGGGGGATCGTCCACTTT,CASSSTRTGGIVHF
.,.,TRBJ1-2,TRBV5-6,TGTGCCAGCAGCTTGGGCAATTTCGGGGAGATATATGGCTACACCTTC,CASSLGNFGEIYGYTF
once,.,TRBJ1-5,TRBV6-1,TGTGCCAGCAGTGAGGTTTGGTCGACACCACCTGGACCCCAGCATTTT,CASSEVWSTPPGPQHF
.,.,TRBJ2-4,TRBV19,TGTGCCAGTTCCCTTTTTACAGGGTCGGAAAACATTCAGTACTTC,CASSLFTGSENIQYF
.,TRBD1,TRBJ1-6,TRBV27,TGTGCCAGCTGCTCGACAGGGAGCTCCTATAATTCACCCCTCCACTTT,CASCSTGSSYNSPLHF
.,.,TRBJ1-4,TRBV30,TGTGCCTGGAGACACTGGGCCGGGGAACTGTTTTTT,CAWRHWAGELFF
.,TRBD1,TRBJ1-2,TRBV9,TGTGCCAGCAGCGCCCTTACAGGGGGCGGCTACACCTTC,CASSALTGGGYTF
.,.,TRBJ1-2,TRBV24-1,TGTGCCACCAGTGGTCGGGGGGGCTATGGCTACACCTTC,CATSGRGGYGYTF
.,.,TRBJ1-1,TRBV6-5,TGTGCCAGCAGACTCAGACAAAACACTGAAGCTTTCTTT,CASRLRQNTEAFF
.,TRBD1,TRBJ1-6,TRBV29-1,TGCAGCATCGGGGACAGGAATAATTCACCCCTCCACTTT,CSIGDRNNSPLHF
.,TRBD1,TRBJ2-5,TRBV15,TGTGCCACCAGCAGAGAAGGACAGGGTGAAGAGACCCAGTACTTC,CATSREGQGEETQYF
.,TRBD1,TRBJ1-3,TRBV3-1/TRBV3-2,TGTGCCAGCAGCCAAGAACAGGGGGGTGGAAACACCATATATTTT,CASSQEQGGGNTIYF
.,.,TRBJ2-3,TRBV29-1,TGCAGCGTTGTGGCGGGCTTTAGCACAGATACGCAGTATTTT,CSVVAGFSTDTQYF
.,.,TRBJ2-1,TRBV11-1,TGTGCCAGCAGCCCTACCGGGGGTCCGGATGAGCAGTTCTTC,CASSPTGGPDEQFF
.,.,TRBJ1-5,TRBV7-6,TGTGCCAGCAGCTTTAACATCAATCAGCCCCAGCATTTT,CASSFNINQPQHF
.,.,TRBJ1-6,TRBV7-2,TGTGCCAGCAGCAACAGGGTGGTGGGTAATTCACCCCTCCACTTT,CASSNRVVGNSPLHF
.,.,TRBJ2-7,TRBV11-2,TGTGCCAGCAGCTTAGAAAGTTATGGGGGGGCAAACTACGAGCAGTACTTC,CASSLESYGGANYEQYF
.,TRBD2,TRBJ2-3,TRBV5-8,TGTGCCAGCATCCTATGGGGGGGGACGAATCCAGATACGCAGTATTTT,CASILWGGTNPDTQYF
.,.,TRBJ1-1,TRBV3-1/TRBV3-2,TGTGCCAGCACCTCTGGGGGGTTTAAAGCTTTCTTT,CASTSGGFKAFF
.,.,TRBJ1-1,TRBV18,TGTGCCAGCTCACCACTTTCCAGGGTAGAAACTGAAGCTTTCTTT,CASSPLSRVETEAFF
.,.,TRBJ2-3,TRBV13,TGTGCCAGCAGCTTCGGGGATACGCAGTATTTT,CASSFGDTQYF
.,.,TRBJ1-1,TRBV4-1,TGCGCCAGCAGCGGCTTAGGACAGCTGAACACTGAAGCTTTCTTT,CASSGLGQLNTEAFF
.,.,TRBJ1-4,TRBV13,TGTGCCAGCAGCCCGCCGCGGGCGGGGGAAAAACTGTTTTTT,CASSPPRAGEKLFF
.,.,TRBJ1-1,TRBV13,TGTGCCAGCAGCTTAGCTGTGGGGGCAGCTAACACTGAAGCTTTCTTT,CASSLAVGAANTEAFF